These 12 T cell receptor beta chains were sequenced from one sample in a study of blood T cell repertoires in COVID-19. Data came from immunoSEQ multiplex PCR; TCRdb stores just in-frame clones and leaves some out. The sample lists just under 350,000 clones, 85% to 90% occurring once. Sequencing input: peripheral blood. The receptors derive from a woman between 45 and 60 years old with COVID-19, enrolled during active disease.

The chain links TRBV2 to TRBJ1-4, with 8 bases fitting TRBD1. CDR1 and CDR2 (germline): SNHLY, FYNNEI. V dropped 7 bases and J dropped 8; count of bases not matched to a gene: 9. CDR3 length equals 14 residues. The DNA for the CDR3 is TGTGCCAGCAATCCAACCGGGACAGGCGAAAAACTGTTTTTT. Its protein product is CASNPTGTGEKLFF.

The gene calls are TRBV29-1 and TRBJ2-1, with 8 bases fitting TRBD1. J was trimmed by 5 bases and V by 7 bases; bases with no gene match: 10. The CDR3 spans 14 residues. The germline gives CDR1 SQVTM, CDR2 ANQGSEA. DNA for the CDR3: TGCAGCGCCCTGGAAGGACAGGGCCACAATGAGCAGTTCTTC. It is translated as CSALEGQGHNEQFF.

The chain links TRBV6-6 to TRBJ2-5; D is perhaps TRBD1 (6 bases). The length of the CDR3 is 16 residues. Germline V gene sequence: CDR1 MNHNY, CDR2 SVGAGI (reference sequence). Trimming took 3 bases from V and 5 from J, leaving 19 bases between them. For the CDR3, the DNA is TGTGCCAGCAGTTATATGGGGTCAGGGGTAGGGGAGACCCAGTACTTC. It is translated as CASSYMGSGVGETQYF.

The V and J genes are TRBV5-1 and TRBJ2-3, with 10 bases lining up with TRBD2. This CDR3 is built from 15 residues. Germline-derived CDR1 and CDR2 are SGHRS and YFSETQ. Unmatched junction bases numbered 8, after V lost 4 bases and J lost 6 bases. CDR3 coding DNA: TGCGCCAGCAGCATGGGAGCGGGAGGGCCGGATACGCAGTATTTT. Translating gives CASSMGAGGPDTQYF. Full variable domain (rest looked up from reference TRBV5-1 and TRBJ2-3): KAGVTQTPRYLIKTRGQQVTLSCSPISGHRSVSWYQQTPGQGLQFLFEYFSETQRNKGNFPGRFSGRQFSNSRSEMNVSTLELGDSALYLCASSMGAGGPDTQYFGPGTRLTVL.

The table lists this clone with a count of one. This chain connects TRBV7-9 to TRBJ2-4; TRBD1 might be the D (6 bases). Germline values: CDR1 SEHNR, CDR2 FQNEAQ (reference sequence). The CDR3 runs 17 residues. Trimming pared 5 bases from V and 0 bases from J, leaving 17 bases between. Written as DNA, the CDR3 is TGTGCCAGCAGCCACGATGGGACAAGCCTAGCCAAAAACATTCAGTACTTC. Translating gives CASSHDGTSLAKNIQYF.

The rearrangement uses TRBV19 and TRBJ1-5; 12 positions agree with TRBD1. The CDR3 is 15 amino acids. The V gene end was trimmed by 7 bases and the J gene end by 11 bases; junction bases not matched to a gene: 12. CDR1 is LNHDA and CDR2 is SQIVND in the germline V gene (reference sequence). CDR3 loop: CASKGQGAPRVTQHF. CDR3 sequence (DNA): TGTGCCAGTAAGGGACAGGGGGCACCCAGGGTGACCCAGCATTTT.

J is TRBJ1-3 and V is TRBV5-1; D is unclear. Germline CDR1 and CDR2: SGHRS and YFSETQ. This CDR3 has 14 residues. Trimming left V 0 bases short and J 0 bases short, with 4 bases between. CDR3 sequence reads: CASSLDNSGNTIYF. CDR3 in DNA: TGCGCCAGCAGCTTGGACAACTCTGGAAACACCATATATTTT. The full variable domain, with the rest looked up from reference TRBV5-1 and TRBJ1-3, is KAGVTQTPRYLIKTRGQQVTLSCSPISGHRSVSWYQQTPGQGLQFLFEYFSETQRNKGNFPGRFSGRQFSNSRSEMNVSTLELGDSALYLCASSLDNSGNTIYFGEGSWLTVV.

The CDR3 sequence: CASSPRQGPSTDTQYF. CDR3 DNA sequence: TGTGCCAGCAGCCCCAGACAGGGTCCTAGCACAGATACGCAGTATTTT. The V and J genes are TRBV11-3 and TRBJ2-3; 7 nucleotides match TRBD1. CDR1 SGHNT and CDR2 YENEEA come from the germline V gene. V lost 5 bases, J lost 0 bases, and 8 bases stayed unmatched. The CDR3 sequence is 16 residues long.

J is TRBJ1-5 and V is TRBV27, with TRBD1 matching 8 bases. The CDR3 length is 16 residues. Germline trimming cut 4 bases from V and 1 base from J; bases unmatched to any gene: 6. Looked up from germline, CDR1 is MNHEY and CDR2 is SMNVEV (reference sequence). The DNA for the CDR3 is TGTGCCAGCAGTTCACAGACAGGGGACAGCAATCAGCCCCAGCATTTT. Its translation is CASSSQTGDSNQPQHF.

V gene TRBV13 combines with J gene TRBJ2-7, with 10 nucleotides matching TRBD1. The CDR3 contains 17 residues. In germline, CDR1 is PRHDT, CDR2 FYEKMQ (reference sequence). V lost 5 bases to trimming and J lost 1 base; unmatched junction nucleotides: 11. CDR3 residues: CASSQGTLDRGSYEQYF. The DNA of the CDR3 is TGTGCCAGCAGCCAAGGGACTTTGGACAGGGGGTCCTACGAGCAGTACTTC. The full variable domain, in which reference TRBV13 and TRBJ2-7 provide the parts outside the CDR3, is AAGVIQSPRHLIKEKRETATLKCYPIPRHDTVYWYQQGPGQDPQFLISFYEKMQSDKGSIPDRFSAQQFSDYHSELNMSSLELGDSALYFCASSQGTLDRGSYEQYFGPGTRLTVT.

V and J are TRBV27 and TRBJ1-1, with TRBD1 matching 7 bases. After removal of 3 bases from V and 8 bases from J, the junction contained 12 bases not matched to a gene. Germline V gene data show CDR1 as MNHEY and CDR2 as SMNVEV (reference sequence). This CDR3 region has 15 residues. CDR3 sequence: CASSFARQGRAEAFF. The CDR3 coding sequence is TGTGCCAGCAGTTTCGCACGACAGGGCCGGGCCGAAGCTTTCTTT.

The chain links TRBV20-1 to TRBJ2-3; 12 nucleotides match TRBD2. In germline, CDR1 is DFQATT, CDR2 SNEGSKA (reference sequence). V was pared by 3 bases and J by 2 bases, with 6 bases of the junction left unmatched. The CDR3 consists of 16 residues. Here the CDR3 DNA reads TGCAGTGCTAGTCCCGCTAGCGGGAGGGCCACAGATACGCAGTATTTT. Protein: CSASPASGRATDTQYF.